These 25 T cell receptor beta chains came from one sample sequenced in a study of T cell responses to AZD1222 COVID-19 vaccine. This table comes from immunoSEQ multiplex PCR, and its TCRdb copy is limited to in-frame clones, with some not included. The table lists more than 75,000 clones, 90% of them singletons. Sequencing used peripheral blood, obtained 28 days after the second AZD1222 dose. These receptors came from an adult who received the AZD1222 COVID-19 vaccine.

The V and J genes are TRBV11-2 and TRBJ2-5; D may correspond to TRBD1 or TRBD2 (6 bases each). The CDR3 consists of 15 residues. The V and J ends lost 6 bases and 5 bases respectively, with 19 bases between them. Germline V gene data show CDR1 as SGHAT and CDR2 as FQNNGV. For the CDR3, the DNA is TGTGCCAGCAGTCACGAAGGGGGGCTTCTCGAGACCCAGTACTTC. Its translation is CASSHEGGLLETQYF.

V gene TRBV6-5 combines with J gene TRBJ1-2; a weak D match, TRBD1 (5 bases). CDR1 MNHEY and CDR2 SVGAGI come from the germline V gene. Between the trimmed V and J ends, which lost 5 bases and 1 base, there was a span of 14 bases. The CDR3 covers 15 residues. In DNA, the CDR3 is TGTGCCAGCAGTCGAGGAGCAGGGATTAACTATGGCTACACCTTC. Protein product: CASSRGAGINYGYTF.

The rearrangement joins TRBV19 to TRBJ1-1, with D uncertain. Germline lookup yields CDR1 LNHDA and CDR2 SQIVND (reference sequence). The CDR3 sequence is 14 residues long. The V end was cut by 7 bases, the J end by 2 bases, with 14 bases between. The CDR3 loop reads CASKAWSLNTEAFF. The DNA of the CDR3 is TGTGCCAGTAAAGCATGGTCCCTCAACACTGAAGCTTTCTTT.

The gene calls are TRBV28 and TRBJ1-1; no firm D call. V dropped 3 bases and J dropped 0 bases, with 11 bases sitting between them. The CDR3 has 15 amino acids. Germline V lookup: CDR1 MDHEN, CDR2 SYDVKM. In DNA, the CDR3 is TGTGCCAGCAGTTTGGATCTCGCCTTGAACACTGAAGCTTTCTTT. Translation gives CASSLDLALNTEAFF.

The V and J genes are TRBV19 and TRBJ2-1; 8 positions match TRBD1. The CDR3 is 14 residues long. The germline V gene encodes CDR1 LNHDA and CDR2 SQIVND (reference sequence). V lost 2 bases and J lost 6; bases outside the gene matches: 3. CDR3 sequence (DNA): TGTGCCAGTAGTATACAGGGGGCGGGCAATGAGCAGTTCTTC. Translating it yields CASSIQGAGNEQFF.

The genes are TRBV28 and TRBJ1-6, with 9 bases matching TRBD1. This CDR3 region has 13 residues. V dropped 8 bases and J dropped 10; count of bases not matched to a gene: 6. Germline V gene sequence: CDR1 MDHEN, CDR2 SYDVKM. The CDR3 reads CASGTGFGSPLHF. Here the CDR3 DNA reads TGTGCCAGCGGGACAGGGTTTGGGTCACCCCTCCACTTT.

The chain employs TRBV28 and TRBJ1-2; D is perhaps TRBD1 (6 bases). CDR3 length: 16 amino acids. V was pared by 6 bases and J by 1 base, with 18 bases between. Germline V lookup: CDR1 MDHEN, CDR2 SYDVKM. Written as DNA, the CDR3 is TGTGCCAGCAGCCCGGCAGGGGCCCTTGGTAACTATGGCTACACCTTC. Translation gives CASSPAGALGNYGYTF.

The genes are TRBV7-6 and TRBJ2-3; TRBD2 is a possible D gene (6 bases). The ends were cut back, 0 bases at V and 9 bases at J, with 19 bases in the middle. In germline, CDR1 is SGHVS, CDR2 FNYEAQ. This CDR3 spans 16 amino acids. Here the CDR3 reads CASSLAIVGGSDTQYF. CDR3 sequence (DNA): TGTGCCAGCAGCTTAGCAATTGTCGGAGGGAGTGACACGCAGTATTTT.

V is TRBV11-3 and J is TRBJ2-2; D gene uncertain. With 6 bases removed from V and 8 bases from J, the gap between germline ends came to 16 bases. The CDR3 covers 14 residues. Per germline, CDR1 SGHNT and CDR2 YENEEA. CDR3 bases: TGTGCCAGCAGTTCGGGCTCGAAGAGAGGGGAGCTGTTTTTT. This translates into CASSSGSKRGELFF.

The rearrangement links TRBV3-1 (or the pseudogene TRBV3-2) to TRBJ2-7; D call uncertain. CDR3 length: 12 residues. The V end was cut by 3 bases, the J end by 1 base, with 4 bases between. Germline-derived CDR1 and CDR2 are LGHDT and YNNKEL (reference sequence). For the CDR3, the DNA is TGTGCCAGCAGCCACAGGTCCTACGAGCAGTACTTC. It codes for CASSHRSYEQYF.

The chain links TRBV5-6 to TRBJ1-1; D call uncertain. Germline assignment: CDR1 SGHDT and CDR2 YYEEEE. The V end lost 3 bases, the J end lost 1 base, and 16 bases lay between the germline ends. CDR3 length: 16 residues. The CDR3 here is CASSWGDTPWNTEAFF. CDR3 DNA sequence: TGTGCCAGCAGCTGGGGAGACACCCCGTGGAACACTGAAGCTTTCTTT.

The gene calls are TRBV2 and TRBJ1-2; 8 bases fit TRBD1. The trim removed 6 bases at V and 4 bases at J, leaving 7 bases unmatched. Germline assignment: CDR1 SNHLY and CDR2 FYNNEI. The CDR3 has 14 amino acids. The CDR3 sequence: CASRTTGAIYGYTF. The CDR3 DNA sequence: TGTGCCAGCAGGACGACAGGGGCTATCTATGGCTACACCTTC.

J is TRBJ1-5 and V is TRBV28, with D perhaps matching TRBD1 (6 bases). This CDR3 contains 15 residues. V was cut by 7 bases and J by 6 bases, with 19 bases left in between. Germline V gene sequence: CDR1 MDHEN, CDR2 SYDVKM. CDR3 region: CASKGSGGRSQPQHF. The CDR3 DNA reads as TGTGCCAGCAAGGGCTCGGGGGGCAGAAGTCAGCCCCAGCATTTT. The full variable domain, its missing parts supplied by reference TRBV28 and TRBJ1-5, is DVKVTQSSRYLVKRTGEKVFLECVQDMDHENMFWYRQDPGLGLRLIYFSYDVKMKEKGDIPEGYSVSREKKERFSLILESASTNQTSMYLCASKGSGGRSQPQHFGDGTRLSIL.

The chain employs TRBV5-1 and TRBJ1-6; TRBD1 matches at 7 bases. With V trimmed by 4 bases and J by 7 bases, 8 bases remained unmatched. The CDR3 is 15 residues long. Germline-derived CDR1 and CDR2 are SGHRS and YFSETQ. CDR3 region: CASSDSGTVNSPLHF. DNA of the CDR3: TGCGCCAGCAGCGATTCCGGGACAGTGAATTCACCCCTCCACTTT.

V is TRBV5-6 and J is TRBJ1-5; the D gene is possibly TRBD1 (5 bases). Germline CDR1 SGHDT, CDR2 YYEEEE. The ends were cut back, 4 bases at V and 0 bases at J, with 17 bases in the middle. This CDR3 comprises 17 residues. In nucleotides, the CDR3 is TGTGCCAGCAGCCGGACACGGACCCGCCTTAGCAATCAGCCCCAGCATTTT. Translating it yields CASSRTRTRLSNQPQHF.

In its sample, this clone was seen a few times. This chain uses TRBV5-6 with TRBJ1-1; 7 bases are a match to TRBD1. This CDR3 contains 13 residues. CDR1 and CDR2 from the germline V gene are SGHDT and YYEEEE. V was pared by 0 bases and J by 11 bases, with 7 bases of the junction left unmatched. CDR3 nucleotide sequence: TGTGCCAGCAGCTTGGAAAGGGGGCCGCGGGCTTTCTTT. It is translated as CASSLERGPRAFF.

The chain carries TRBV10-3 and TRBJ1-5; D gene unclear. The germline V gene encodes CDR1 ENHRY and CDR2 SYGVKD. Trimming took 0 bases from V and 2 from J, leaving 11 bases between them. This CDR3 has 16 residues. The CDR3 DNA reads TGTGCCATCAGTGAGTCGAAATTGACCGGCAATCAGCCCCAGCATTTT. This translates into CAISESKLTGNQPQHF.

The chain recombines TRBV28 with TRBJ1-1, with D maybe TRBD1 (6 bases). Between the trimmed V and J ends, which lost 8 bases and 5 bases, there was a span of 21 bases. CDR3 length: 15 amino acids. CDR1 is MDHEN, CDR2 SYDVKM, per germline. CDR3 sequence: CASRPVWGAGTEAFF. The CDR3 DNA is TGTGCCAGCCGTCCAGTGTGGGGGGCTGGGACTGAAGCTTTCTTT.

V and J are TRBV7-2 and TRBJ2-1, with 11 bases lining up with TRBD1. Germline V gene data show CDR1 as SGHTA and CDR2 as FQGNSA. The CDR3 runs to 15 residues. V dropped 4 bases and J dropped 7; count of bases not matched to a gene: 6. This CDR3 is CASSWAGTGGNEQFF. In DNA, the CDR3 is TGTGCCAGCAGCTGGGCCGGGACAGGGGGTAATGAGCAGTTCTTC.

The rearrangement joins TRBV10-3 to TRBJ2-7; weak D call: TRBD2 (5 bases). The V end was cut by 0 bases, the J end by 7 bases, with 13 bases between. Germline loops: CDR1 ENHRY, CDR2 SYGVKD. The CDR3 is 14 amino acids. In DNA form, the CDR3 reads TGTGCCATCAGTGAGTCGAGGGCCCTATTAGAGCAGTACTTC. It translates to CAISESRALLEQYF.

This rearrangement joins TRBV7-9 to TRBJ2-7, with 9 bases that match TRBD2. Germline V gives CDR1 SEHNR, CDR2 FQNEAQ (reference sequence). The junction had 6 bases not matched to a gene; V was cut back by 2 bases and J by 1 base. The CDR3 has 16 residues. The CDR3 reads CASSLKVAGASYEQYF. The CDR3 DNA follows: TGTGCCAGCAGCTTAAAGGTAGCGGGGGCGTCCTACGAGCAGTACTTC.

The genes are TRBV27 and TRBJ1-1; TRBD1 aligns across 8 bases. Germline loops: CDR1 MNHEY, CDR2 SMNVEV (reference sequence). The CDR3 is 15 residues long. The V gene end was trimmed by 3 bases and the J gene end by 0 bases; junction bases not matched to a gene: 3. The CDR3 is CASSFGQGLNTEAFF. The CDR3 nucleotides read TGTGCCAGCAGTTTCGGACAGGGATTGAACACTGAAGCTTTCTTT.

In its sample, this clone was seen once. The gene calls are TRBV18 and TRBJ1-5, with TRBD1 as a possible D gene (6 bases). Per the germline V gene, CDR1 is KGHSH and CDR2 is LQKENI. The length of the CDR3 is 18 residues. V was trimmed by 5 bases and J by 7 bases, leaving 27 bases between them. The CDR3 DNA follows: TGTGCCAGCTCAGCAAATATTCCACAGGGCTTTCAGGGGCAGCCCCAGCATTTT. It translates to CASSANIPQGFQGQPQHF.

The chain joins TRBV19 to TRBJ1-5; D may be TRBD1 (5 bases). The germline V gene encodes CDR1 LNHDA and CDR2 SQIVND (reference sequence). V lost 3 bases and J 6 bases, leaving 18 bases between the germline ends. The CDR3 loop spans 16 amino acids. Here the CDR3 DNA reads TGTGCCAGTAGTATCCACTCCGTCGGGGGAGGTCAGCCCCAGCATTTT. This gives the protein CASSIHSVGGGQPQHF.

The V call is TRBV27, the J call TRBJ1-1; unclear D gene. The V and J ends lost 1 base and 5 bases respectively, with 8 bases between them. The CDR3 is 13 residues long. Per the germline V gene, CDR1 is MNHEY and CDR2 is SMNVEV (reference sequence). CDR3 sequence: CASSLLGGTEAFF. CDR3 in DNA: TGTGCCAGCAGTTTATTGGGTGGTACTGAAGCTTTCTTT.